This T cell receptor beta chain was captured by sequencing in a study of response to subunit inactivated influenza vaccine. The table lists this clonotype with a few counts. Its antigen is still unknown. Whole-study findings and limits: Authors suggested that a seasonal influenza vaccination recruits few new T cells each time.

Germline CDR1 reads MNHNS; CDR2 reads SASEGT. Trimming took off 6 bases at V and 3 bases at J, with 12 bases between the two ends. The CDR3 sequence is 14 residues long. TCRdb reprocessed the RT-PCR reads with MiXCR, giving one entry per CDR3 protein. Among 500,000 to 600,000 distinct CDR3 sequences listed, approximately 15% were seen once. Material: CD4+ T cells sorted from PBMCs, obtained approximately 25 months after vaccination. This TCR was recovered from a man in his fifties or sixties who received an inactivated influenza vaccine. The J gene is TRBJ2-1, the V gene TRBV6-1; TRBD1 is a possible D gene (5 bases). CDR3: CASSWVDSYNEQFF. The CDR3 DNA reads as TGTGCCAGCAGCTGGGTCGACAGCTACAATGAGCAGTTCTTC.